This entry is about one T cell receptor beta chain. Its specificity is unknown. This record comes from a study of beta chain features in type 1 diabetes. Study-level information: All of the samples together had roughly 98 million sorted cells examined.

Study results and caveats: Individuals with type 1 diabetes displayed fewer insertions and more deletions at VDJ junctions.

Expressed TCRB transcripts got sequenced, as all isolated RNA was reverse transcribed. Some clones are missing from TCRdb's copy, which holds only in-frame ones; the method was immunoSEQ multiplex PCR. This repertoire shows under 950,000 clones, about 17% found once; its top ten account for 0.02% to 0.025%. This CDR3 comprises 14 residues. Per germline, CDR1 LNHDA and CDR2 SQIVND (reference sequence). The J segment lost 1 base and the V segment lost 4 bases, leaving 3 bases of the junction unmatched. The receptor's source is a woman aged 18-35 years in good health. The V and J genes are TRBV19 and TRBJ2-5; 7 nucleotides line up with TRBD1. The sequenced sample consisted of naive CD4+ T cells from blood. The CDR3 sequence: CASSTGTVQETQYF. The CDR3 bases are TGTGCCAGTAGTACCGGGACAGTCCAAGAGACCCAGTACTTC.